A selection of T cell receptor beta chains follows, all from one sample in a study of blood T cells in healthy people across ages. TCRdb processed the 5' RACE reads anew with MiXCR; each CDR3 protein has one entry. This table has 550,000 to 750,000 distinct CDR3 sequences, around 20% appearing once. The material sequenced was blood. All receptors come from an older man in good health. Each CDR3 is given with its conserved first and last residue. Fields, in order: V gene, clone size, J gene, D gene, CDR3 protein, CDR3 DNA. A D gene is named only where the DNA matches it firmly. The size entry is marked missing in some rows and otherwise reads once, few, many or a size class.

V gene: TRBV7-8; clone size: many; J gene: TRBJ1-4; D gene: -; CDR3 protein: CASSKAQEPNEKLFF; CDR3 DNA: TGTGCCAGCAGCAAAGCACAGGAACCTAATGAAAAACTGTTTTTT
V gene: TRBV4-3; clone size: many; J gene: TRBJ2-1; D gene: -; CDR3 protein: CASSRGLAGNEQFF; CDR3 DNA: TGCGCCAGCAGCAGGGGACTCGCGGGTAATGAGCAGTTCTTC
V gene: TRBV7-9; clone size: few; J gene: TRBJ1-5; D gene: -; CDR3 protein: CASSGQSSNQPQHF; CDR3 DNA: TGTGCCAGCTCTGGACAGAGTAGCAATCAGCCCCAGCATTTT
V gene: TRBV4-3; clone size: -; J gene: TRBJ2-7; D gene: -; CDR3 protein: CASSQEWESYEQYF; CDR3 DNA: TGCGCCAGCAGCCAAGAGTGGGAATCCTACGAGCAGTACTTC
V gene: TRBV12-3/TRBV12-4; clone size: few; J gene: TRBJ1-5; D gene: TRBD1; CDR3 protein: CASSYRPGQRLQPQHF; CDR3 DNA: TGTGCCAGCAGCTATAGACCGGGACAGCGACTTCAGCCCCAGCATTTT
V gene: TRBV13; clone size: -; J gene: TRBJ2-1; D gene: -; CDR3 protein: CASSLRTITYNEQFF; CDR3 DNA: TGCGCCAGCAGCTTAAGGACCATCACTTACAATGAGCAGTTCTTC
V gene: TRBV20-1; clone size: -; J gene: TRBJ2-3; D gene: TRBD2; CDR3 protein: CSASRTSSSTDTQYF; CDR3 DNA: TGCAGTGCTAGCCGGACTAGCAGTAGCACAGATACGCAGTATTTT
V gene: TRBV7-9; clone size: few; J gene: TRBJ2-1; D gene: TRBD2; CDR3 protein: CASSPSSAGGLNEQFF; CDR3 DNA: TGTGCCAGCAGCCCAAGCTCGGCGGGAGGGCTGAATGAGCAGTTCTTC
V gene: TRBV12-3/TRBV12-4; clone size: -; J gene: TRBJ2-1; D gene: -; CDR3 protein: CANSRDTLFNEQFF; CDR3 DNA: TGTGCCAACTCACGGGACACCCTTTTCAATGAGCAGTTCTTC
V gene: TRBV5-1; clone size: many; J gene: TRBJ2-6; D gene: TRBD1; CDR3 protein: CASSPDRAGANVLTF; CDR3 DNA: TGCGCCAGCAGCCCAGACAGGGCTGGGGCCAACGTCCTGACTTTC
V gene: TRBV28; clone size: -; J gene: TRBJ2-5; D gene: -; CDR3 protein: CASRTSSYERYF; CDR3 DNA: TGTGCCAGCAGGACCAGCTCCTACGAGCGGTACTTC
V gene: TRBV20-1; clone size: few; J gene: TRBJ2-5; D gene: TRBD2; CDR3 protein: CSASGPSGRQETQYF; CDR3 DNA: TGCAGTGCTAGTGGGCCTAGCGGGAGGCAAGAGACCCAGTACTTC
V gene: TRBV5-1; clone size: few; J gene: TRBJ1-4; D gene: -; CDR3 protein: CASSSGGSTNEKLFF; CDR3 DNA: TGCGCCAGCAGCTCGGGGGGCTCAACTAATGAAAAACTGTTTTTT
V gene: TRBV29-1; clone size: -; J gene: TRBJ1-4; D gene: -; CDR3 protein: CSAGFGEELFF; CDR3 DNA: TGCAGCGCCGGTTTCGGTGAAGAACTGTTTTTT
V gene: TRBV20-1; clone size: -; J gene: TRBJ2-5; D gene: -; CDR3 protein: CSARDIETQYF; CDR3 DNA: TGCAGTGCTAGAGATATAGAGACCCAGTACTTC
V gene: TRBV10-3; clone size: -; J gene: TRBJ2-5; D gene: -; CDR3 protein: CAISLGDGRGETQYF; CDR3 DNA: TGTGCCATCAGTCTGGGGGATGGCAGGGGAGAGACCCAATACTTC
V gene: TRBV3-1; clone size: -; J gene: TRBJ2-1; D gene: -; CDR3 protein: CASSRGVPTYNEQFF; CDR3 DNA: TGTGCCAGCAGCCGAGGGGTTCCCACCTACAATGAGCAGTTCTTC
V gene: TRBV6-1; clone size: -; J gene: TRBJ2-5; D gene: TRBD1; CDR3 protein: CASSLLDRGQETQHF; CDR3 DNA: TGTGCCAGCAGTCTCTTGGACAGGGGACAAGAGACCCAGCACTTC
V gene: TRBV7-2; clone size: few; J gene: TRBJ2-7; D gene: TRBD2; CDR3 protein: CASSQGLVSEQYF; CDR3 DNA: TGTGCCAGCAGCCAGGGACTAGTTTCCGAGCAGTACTTC
V gene: TRBV5-1; clone size: -; J gene: TRBJ1-1; D gene: -; CDR3 protein: CASSLGPEYTEAFF; CDR3 DNA: TGCGCCAGCAGCTTGGGGCCCGAGTACACTGAAGCTTTCTTT
V gene: TRBV29-1; clone size: -; J gene: TRBJ2-5; D gene: -; CDR3 protein: CSVDTGGFQETQYF; CDR3 DNA: TGCAGCGTTGACACTGGCGGTTTCCAAGAGACCCAGTACTTC
V gene: TRBV28; clone size: -; J gene: TRBJ2-7; D gene: TRBD1; CDR3 protein: CASSSGQVRALYF; CDR3 DNA: TGTGCCAGCAGTTCCGGACAGGTTAGGGCGTTGTACTTC
V gene: TRBV3-1; clone size: many; J gene: TRBJ2-7; D gene: -; CDR3 protein: CASSQDSGPSYEQYF; CDR3 DNA: TGTGCCAGCAGCCAAGACTCAGGTCCTTCCTACGAGCAGTACTTC
V gene: TRBV6-2/TRBV6-3; clone size: -; J gene: TRBJ2-3; D gene: -; CDR3 protein: CASKPAADTQYF; CDR3 DNA: TGTGCCAGCAAACCGGCGGCAGATACGCAGTATTTT
V gene: TRBV10-3; clone size: -; J gene: TRBJ1-6; D gene: -; CDR3 protein: CAISESRWQGNSPLHF; CDR3 DNA: TGTGCCATCAGTGAGTCGAGATGGCAGGGGAATTCACCCCTCCACTTT
V gene: TRBV11-3; clone size: -; J gene: TRBJ2-1; D gene: -; CDR3 protein: CASSLIWTSTYNEQFF; CDR3 DNA: TGTGCCAGCAGCTTAATCTGGACTTCAACCTACAATGAGCAGTTCTTC
V gene: TRBV5-1; clone size: -; J gene: TRBJ2-5; D gene: -; CDR3 protein: CASSVFLERETQYF; CDR3 DNA: TGCGCCAGCAGCGTATTTTTGGAGCGAGAGACCCAGTACTTC
V gene: TRBV9; clone size: -; J gene: TRBJ2-7; D gene: TRBD2; CDR3 protein: CASSVEISGFSYEQYF; CDR3 DNA: TGTGCCAGCAGCGTAGAAATTAGCGGGTTCTCCTACGAGCAGTACTTC
V gene: TRBV7-8; clone size: -; J gene: TRBJ2-1; D gene: TRBD1; CDR3 protein: CASSKGAGTGMGEQFF; CDR3 DNA: TGTGCCAGCAGCAAAGGGGCCGGGACAGGGATGGGTGAGCAGTTCTTC
V gene: TRBV14; clone size: many; J gene: TRBJ1-2; D gene: -; CDR3 protein: CASSQDLKGNYGYTF; CDR3 DNA: TGTGCCAGCAGCCAAGATCTGAAGGGAAACTATGGCTACACCTTC
V gene: TRBV4-1; clone size: few; J gene: TRBJ2-5; D gene: -; CDR3 protein: CASSQDASEPGKFF; CDR3 DNA: TGCGCCAGCAGCCAAGATGCCAGCGAGCCCGGGAAGTTCTTC
V gene: TRBV3-1; clone size: few; J gene: TRBJ1-2; D gene: -; CDR3 protein: CASSQTDNGYTF; CDR3 DNA: TGTGCCAGCAGCCAAACGGACAACGGCTACACCTTC
V gene: TRBV7-9; clone size: few; J gene: TRBJ2-7; D gene: -; CDR3 protein: CASSLVEGRAYEQYF; CDR3 DNA: TGTGCCAGCAGCTTAGTAGAGGGACGGGCTTACGAGCAGTACTTC
V gene: TRBV19; clone size: once; J gene: TRBJ1-2; D gene: TRBD1; CDR3 protein: CASSATRDRDYTF; CDR3 DNA: TGTGCCAGTAGCGCCACACGGGACAGGGACTACACCTTC
V gene: TRBV29-1; clone size: few; J gene: TRBJ2-2; D gene: TRBD1; CDR3 protein: CSVGDRSYTGELFF; CDR3 DNA: TGCAGCGTTGGGGACAGGTCCTACACCGGGGAGCTGTTTTTT
V gene: TRBV2; clone size: few; J gene: TRBJ2-5; D gene: TRBD2; CDR3 protein: CASSEGNGRGETQYF; CDR3 DNA: TGTGCCAGCAGTGAGGGGAACGGGAGGGGAGAGACCCAGTACTTC
V gene: TRBV2; clone size: -; J gene: TRBJ2-7; D gene: -; CDR3 protein: CASLRAGAYEQYF; CDR3 DNA: TGTGCCAGCCTTAGGGCAGGGGCCTACGAGCAGTACTTC
V gene: TRBV20-1; clone size: -; J gene: TRBJ1-6; D gene: -; CDR3 protein: CSANQPGYNSPLHF; CDR3 DNA: TGCAGTGCTAACCAACCGGGGTATAATTCACCCCTCCACTTT
V gene: TRBV7-9; clone size: -; J gene: TRBJ2-7; D gene: TRBD2; CDR3 protein: CASSLALAESYEQYF; CDR3 DNA: TGTGCCAGCAGCTTAGCACTAGCGGAGTCCTACGAGCAGTACTTC
V gene: TRBV6-6; clone size: few; J gene: TRBJ2-7; D gene: -; CDR3 protein: CASSYLAGAYEQYF; CDR3 DNA: TGTGCCAGCAGTTACTTGGCAGGGGCCTACGAGCAGTACTTC
V gene: TRBV20-1; clone size: -; J gene: TRBJ2-6; D gene: -; CDR3 protein: CSATYSNVLTF; CDR3 DNA: TGCAGTGCTACCTACAGCAACGTCCTGACTTTC
V gene: TRBV11-2; clone size: once; J gene: TRBJ2-3; D gene: -; CDR3 protein: CASSLGRASGTDTQYF; CDR3 DNA: TGTGCCAGCAGCTTAGGGCGGGCCTCGGGCACAGATACGCAGTATTTT
V gene: TRBV3-1; clone size: -; J gene: TRBJ2-1; D gene: -; CDR3 protein: CASSQWGGGGSSYNERFF; CDR3 DNA: TGTGCCAGCAGCCAATGGGGGGGCGGAGGGAGCTCCTACAATGAGCGGTTCTTC
V gene: TRBV20-1; clone size: -; J gene: TRBJ1-5; D gene: -; CDR3 protein: CSASQGNSNQPQHF; CDR3 DNA: TGCAGTGCTAGTCAGGGGAATAGCAATCAGCCCCAGCATTTT
V gene: TRBV4-3; clone size: few; J gene: TRBJ1-3; D gene: -; CDR3 protein: CASSQVSGAGNTIYF; CDR3 DNA: TGCGCCAGCAGCCAAGTGTCAGGGGCTGGAAACACCATATATTTT
V gene: TRBV20-1; clone size: few; J gene: TRBJ2-5; D gene: -; CDR3 protein: CSAPGGRQETQYF; CDR3 DNA: TGCAGTGCCCCAGGAGGGCGGCAAGAGACCCAGTACTTC
V gene: TRBV18; clone size: few; J gene: TRBJ1-5; D gene: -; CDR3 protein: CASSQATHQPQHF; CDR3 DNA: TGTGCCAGCTCCCAAGCAACGCATCAGCCCCAGCATTTT
V gene: TRBV4-3; clone size: -; J gene: TRBJ2-7; D gene: -; CDR3 protein: CASSQGGEGSYEQYF; CDR3 DNA: TGCGCCAGCAGCCAAGGCGGGGAAGGGTCCTACGAGCAGTACTTC
V gene: TRBV19; clone size: -; J gene: TRBJ2-7; D gene: -; CDR3 protein: CASSIAGGIAVYEQYF; CDR3 DNA: TGTGCCAGTAGTATAGCAGGAGGGATCGCTGTTTACGAGCAGTACTTC
V gene: TRBV3-1; clone size: few; J gene: TRBJ2-7; D gene: -; CDR3 protein: CASSQINSYEQYF; CDR3 DNA: TGTGCCAGCAGCCAGATTAACTCCTACGAGCAGTACTTC
V gene: TRBV20-1; clone size: -; J gene: TRBJ2-5; D gene: TRBD1; CDR3 protein: CSARTTGGQETQYF; CDR3 DNA: TGCAGTGCTAGGACAACAGGGGGCCAAGAGACCCAGTACTTC
V gene: TRBV6-1; clone size: few; J gene: TRBJ2-1; D gene: TRBD2; CDR3 protein: CASRTSGSDEQFF; CDR3 DNA: TGTGCCAGCAGGACTAGCGGGAGTGATGAGCAGTTCTTC